This is a list of T cell receptor beta chains from one sample in a study of beta chain features in type 1 diabetes. Generated by immunoSEQ multiplex PCR, the TCRdb table keeps only in-frame clones and is missing some. The sample has 200,000 to 250,000 clones; about 9.3% are singletons. Material for sequencing was naive CD4+ T cells from blood. These receptor sequences come from a woman between 18 and 30 years old in good health. The CDR3 runs from the conserved cysteine through the conserved F or W. Fields, in order: clone size, CDR3 length, V gene, D gene, J gene, CDR3 protein, CDR3 DNA. The D gene is left open where the match is weak. Clone size is not always given. Where it is, it says once, few, many or a class for expanded clones.

clone size: few; CDR3 length: 15; V gene: TRBV30; D gene: -; J gene: TRBJ2-1; CDR3 protein: CAWSLGLRTDNEQFF; CDR3 DNA: TGTGCCTGGAGCCTAGGACTACGCACCGACAATGAGCAGTTCTTC
clone size: few; CDR3 length: 13; V gene: TRBV30; D gene: -; J gene: TRBJ1-5; CDR3 protein: CAWSPGWMQPQHF; CDR3 DNA: TGTGCCTGGAGTCCGGGGTGGATGCAGCCCCAGCATTTT
clone size: once; CDR3 length: 14; V gene: TRBV11-2; D gene: -; J gene: TRBJ2-3; CDR3 protein: CASSFTGNTDTQYF; CDR3 DNA: TGTGCCAGCAGCTTCACAGGAAACACAGATACGCAGTATTTT
clone size: -; CDR3 length: 15; V gene: TRBV6-1; D gene: TRBD2; J gene: TRBJ2-1; CDR3 protein: CASSETGTRHNEQFF; CDR3 DNA: TGTGCCAGCAGTGAGACCGGGACTAGACACAATGAGCAGTTCTTC
clone size: -; CDR3 length: 14; V gene: TRBV2; D gene: -; J gene: TRBJ1-5; CDR3 protein: CASSEGASNQPQHF; CDR3 DNA: TGTGCCAGCAGTGAGGGGGCAAGTAATCAGCCCCAGCATTTT
clone size: few; CDR3 length: 15; V gene: TRBV7-2; D gene: -; J gene: TRBJ1-1; CDR3 protein: CASSYTQDMNTEAFF; CDR3 DNA: TGTGCCAGCAGCTATACTCAGGATATGAACACTGAAGCTTTCTTT
clone size: -; CDR3 length: 15; V gene: TRBV7-2; D gene: TRBD2; J gene: TRBJ2-7; CDR3 protein: CASSPVSGGSWEQYF; CDR3 DNA: TGTGCCAGCAGCCCAGTAAGTGGCGGGAGCTGGGAGCAGTACTTC
clone size: few; CDR3 length: 14; V gene: TRBV4-1; D gene: -; J gene: TRBJ2-3; CDR3 protein: CASSQLTPTDTQYF; CDR3 DNA: TGCGCCAGCAGCCAACTAACGCCCACAGATACGCAGTATTTT
clone size: few; CDR3 length: 15; V gene: TRBV9; D gene: -; J gene: TRBJ2-1; CDR3 protein: CASSTRMVGGGEQFF; CDR3 DNA: TGTGCCAGCAGCACCCGGATGGTGGGGGGTGGTGAGCAGTTCTTC
clone size: -; CDR3 length: 14; V gene: TRBV10-3; D gene: -; J gene: TRBJ1-1; CDR3 protein: CAITEQGSNTEAFF; CDR3 DNA: TGTGCCATCACCGAACAGGGATCGAACACTGAAGCTTTCTTT
clone size: few; CDR3 length: 14; V gene: TRBV25-1; D gene: -; J gene: TRBJ2-7; CDR3 protein: CASSGTGSSYEQYF; CDR3 DNA: TGTGCCAGCAGTGGCACAGGGTCGTCCTACGAGCAGTACTTC
clone size: -; CDR3 length: 15; V gene: TRBV4-2; D gene: TRBD1; J gene: TRBJ1-5; CDR3 protein: CASSSDRGGDQPQHF; CDR3 DNA: TGTGCCAGCAGCTCGGACAGGGGAGGGGATCAGCCCCAGCATTTT
clone size: -; CDR3 length: 17; V gene: TRBV19; D gene: -; J gene: TRBJ1-1; CDR3 protein: CASSMSGLGSLNTEAFF; CDR3 DNA: TGTGCCAGTAGTATGTCTGGGTTGGGGAGTTTGAACACTGAAGCTTTCTTT
clone size: few; CDR3 length: 14; V gene: TRBV5-4; D gene: -; J gene: TRBJ2-3; CDR3 protein: CASSHPGRGDTQYF; CDR3 DNA: TGTGCCAGCAGCCACCCCGGGCGGGGAGATACGCAGTATTTT
clone size: -; CDR3 length: 15; V gene: TRBV5-1; D gene: -; J gene: TRBJ1-1; CDR3 protein: CASSSSGIAGTEAFF; CDR3 DNA: TGCGCCAGCAGCTCTTCTGGCATCGCAGGCACTGAAGCTTTCTTT
clone size: few; CDR3 length: 17; V gene: TRBV18; D gene: TRBD2; J gene: TRBJ2-5; CDR3 protein: CASSPGLAGGYQETQYF; CDR3 DNA: TGTGCCAGCTCACCGGGACTAGCGGGAGGGTACCAAGAGACCCAGTACTTC
clone size: -; CDR3 length: 14; V gene: TRBV6-1; D gene: TRBD1; J gene: TRBJ2-7; CDR3 protein: CASTQGGQDYEQYF; CDR3 DNA: TGTGCCAGCACCCAAGGGGGACAGGACTACGAGCAGTACTTC
clone size: -; CDR3 length: 13; V gene: TRBV29-1; D gene: -; J gene: TRBJ1-2; CDR3 protein: CSGTMGLEGGYTF; CDR3 DNA: TGCAGCGGAACAATGGGACTGGAGGGTGGCTACACCTTC
clone size: -; CDR3 length: 16; V gene: TRBV4-1; D gene: TRBD1; J gene: TRBJ2-7; CDR3 protein: CASSQAEDRPYYEQYF; CDR3 DNA: TGCGCCAGCAGCCAAGCCGAGGACAGGCCGTACTACGAGCAGTACTTC
clone size: -; CDR3 length: 14; V gene: TRBV6-1; D gene: TRBD1; J gene: TRBJ1-4; CDR3 protein: CASSRQGDNEKLFF; CDR3 DNA: TGTGCCAGCAGTAGACAGGGGGACAATGAAAAACTGTTTTTT
clone size: few; CDR3 length: 15; V gene: TRBV15; D gene: TRBD2; J gene: TRBJ2-1; CDR3 protein: CATSREAGTHNEQFF; CDR3 DNA: TGTGCCACCAGCAGAGAAGCGGGGACCCACAATGAGCAGTTCTTC
clone size: -; CDR3 length: 13; V gene: TRBV6-1; D gene: TRBD1; J gene: TRBJ1-2; CDR3 protein: CARADGTGGRYTF; CDR3 DNA: TGTGCCAGAGCCGACGGGACAGGGGGCCGCTACACCTTC
clone size: few; CDR3 length: 18; V gene: TRBV4-2; D gene: TRBD2; J gene: TRBJ2-3; CDR3 protein: CASSQDFSLAGGRYTQYF; CDR3 DNA: TGTGCCAGCAGCCAAGATTTCTCTCTCGCGGGGGGGCGTTATACGCAGTATTTT
clone size: -; CDR3 length: 13; V gene: TRBV7-9; D gene: -; J gene: TRBJ1-6; CDR3 protein: CASSLGLGSPLHF; CDR3 DNA: TGTGCCAGCAGCCTTGGACTGGGGTCACCCCTCCACTTT
clone size: few; CDR3 length: 14; V gene: TRBV5-1; D gene: -; J gene: TRBJ1-6; CDR3 protein: CASSTDRANSPLHF; CDR3 DNA: TGCGCCAGCAGCACGGACAGAGCTAATTCACCCCTCCACTTT
clone size: -; CDR3 length: 13; V gene: TRBV5-8; D gene: TRBD1; J gene: TRBJ2-7; CDR3 protein: CASRRTGTNEQYF; CDR3 DNA: TGTGCCAGCAGGAGGACAGGGACGAACGAGCAGTACTTC
clone size: -; CDR3 length: 16; V gene: TRBV6-5; D gene: TRBD1; J gene: TRBJ2-1; CDR3 protein: CASSYWTGAKGNEQFF; CDR3 DNA: TGTGCCAGCAGTTACTGGACAGGGGCGAAAGGGAATGAGCAGTTCTTC
clone size: many; CDR3 length: 14; V gene: TRBV29-1; D gene: -; J gene: TRBJ2-1; CDR3 protein: CSVERDRPVDEQFF; CDR3 DNA: TGCAGCGTTGAGCGGGACAGACCCGTAGATGAGCAGTTCTTC
clone size: few; CDR3 length: 12; V gene: TRBV29-1; D gene: -; J gene: TRBJ1-1; CDR3 protein: CSVQASNTEAFF; CDR3 DNA: TGCAGCGTGCAGGCGTCGAACACTGAAGCTTTCTTT
clone size: few; CDR3 length: 14; V gene: TRBV5-1; D gene: TRBD1; J gene: TRBJ1-1; CDR3 protein: CASSPGDRGTEAFF; CDR3 DNA: TGCGCCAGCAGCCCAGGGGACAGGGGCACTGAAGCTTTCTTT
clone size: -; CDR3 length: 15; V gene: TRBV5-1; D gene: -; J gene: TRBJ1-1; CDR3 protein: CASRRGVAMGTEAFF; CDR3 DNA: TGCGCCAGCAGGCGTGGAGTGGCGATGGGCACTGAAGCTTTCTTT
clone size: -; CDR3 length: 13; V gene: TRBV11-2; D gene: -; J gene: TRBJ2-7; CDR3 protein: CASSLPLPPEQYF; CDR3 DNA: TGTGCCAGCAGCTTACCCCTTCCCCCTGAGCAGTACTTC
clone size: -; CDR3 length: 19; V gene: TRBV4-1; D gene: -; J gene: TRBJ2-3; CDR3 protein: CASSQAVSARPDATDTQYF; CDR3 DNA: TGCGCCAGCAGCCAAGCTGTATCCGCTAGGCCCGACGCCACAGATACGCAGTATTTT
clone size: -; CDR3 length: 14; V gene: TRBV28; D gene: TRBD1; J gene: TRBJ1-2; CDR3 protein: CASSPGQGNYGYTF; CDR3 DNA: TGTGCCAGCAGTCCGGGACAGGGGAACTATGGCTACACCTTC
clone size: -; CDR3 length: 13; V gene: TRBV29-1; D gene: -; J gene: TRBJ1-2; CDR3 protein: CSVDLGGGGGYTF; CDR3 DNA: TGCAGCGTTGATTTGGGGGGGGGTGGTGGCTACACCTTC
clone size: -; CDR3 length: 14; V gene: TRBV7-2; D gene: TRBD2; J gene: TRBJ2-1; CDR3 protein: CASRGTSEYNEQFF; CDR3 DNA: TGTGCCAGCAGGGGGACTAGCGAATACAATGAGCAGTTCTTC
clone size: -; CDR3 length: 15; V gene: TRBV7-3; D gene: -; J gene: TRBJ2-1; CDR3 protein: CASSSAGDNYNEQFF; CDR3 DNA: TGTGCCAGCAGCTCCGCCGGGGACAACTACAATGAGCAGTTCTTC
clone size: -; CDR3 length: 17; V gene: TRBV29-1; D gene: -; J gene: TRBJ1-3; CDR3 protein: CSVVFSRRDHSGNTIYF; CDR3 DNA: TGCAGCGTTGTTTTCAGTCGGCGGGATCACTCTGGAAACACCATATATTTT
clone size: -; CDR3 length: 13; V gene: TRBV2; D gene: TRBD1; J gene: TRBJ1-2; CDR3 protein: CASSLTGGYGYTF; CDR3 DNA: TGTGCCAGCAGTTTGACAGGGGGCTATGGCTACACCTTC
clone size: few; CDR3 length: 16; V gene: TRBV25-1; D gene: -; J gene: TRBJ1-2; CDR3 protein: CASSDPTGLAVYGYTF; CDR3 DNA: TGTGCCAGCAGTGATCCAACAGGGTTGGCCGTATATGGCTACACCTTC
clone size: -; CDR3 length: 14; V gene: TRBV28; D gene: -; J gene: TRBJ1-5; CDR3 protein: CASSSKWSSQPQHF; CDR3 DNA: TGTGCCAGCAGTTCTAAGTGGAGTAGTCAGCCCCAGCATTTT
clone size: few; CDR3 length: 15; V gene: TRBV18; D gene: TRBD1; J gene: TRBJ1-1; CDR3 protein: CASSPWDRGDTEAFF; CDR3 DNA: TGTGCCAGCTCACCCTGGGACAGGGGAGACACTGAAGCTTTCTTT
clone size: few; CDR3 length: 18; V gene: TRBV11-3; D gene: -; J gene: TRBJ2-2; CDR3 protein: CASSLDSLGERYTGELFF; CDR3 DNA: TGTGCCAGCAGCTTAGATAGTCTCGGGGAAAGATACACCGGGGAGCTGTTTTTT
clone size: few; CDR3 length: 14; V gene: TRBV7-9; D gene: -; J gene: TRBJ2-3; CDR3 protein: CASSLEGLTDTQYF; CDR3 DNA: TGTGCCAGCAGCTTAGAGGGGCTGACAGATACGCAGTATTTT
clone size: -; CDR3 length: 13; V gene: TRBV7-9; D gene: TRBD1; J gene: TRBJ2-7; CDR3 protein: CASSSRTGREQYF; CDR3 DNA: TGTGCCAGCAGCTCTCGGACAGGGCGCGAGCAGTACTTC
clone size: once; CDR3 length: 17; V gene: TRBV7-8; D gene: TRBD2; J gene: TRBJ2-3; CDR3 protein: CASSFWGLAGGADTQYF; CDR3 DNA: TGTGCCAGCAGCTTCTGGGGACTAGCGGGAGGGGCAGATACGCAGTATTTT
clone size: -; CDR3 length: 14; V gene: TRBV5-1; D gene: -; J gene: TRBJ2-7; CDR3 protein: CASSLEVGPFEQYF; CDR3 DNA: TGCGCCAGCAGCTTGGAAGTGGGCCCGTTTGAGCAGTACTTC
clone size: few; CDR3 length: 15; V gene: TRBV6-1; D gene: -; J gene: TRBJ2-3; CDR3 protein: CASSEEGRGWDTQYF; CDR3 DNA: TGTGCCAGCAGTGAAGAGGGCAGGGGTTGGGATACGCAGTATTTT
clone size: -; CDR3 length: 16; V gene: TRBV19; D gene: TRBD1; J gene: TRBJ1-1; CDR3 protein: CASSIRQGRSNTEAFF; CDR3 DNA: TGTGCCAGTAGTATTAGACAGGGGCGATCTAACACTGAAGCTTTCTTT
clone size: -; CDR3 length: 13; V gene: TRBV7-3; D gene: -; J gene: TRBJ2-3; CDR3 protein: CASSASREDTQYF; CDR3 DNA: TGTGCCAGCAGCGCCTCCCGGGAAGATACGCAGTATTTT
clone size: few; CDR3 length: 14; V gene: TRBV5-1; D gene: -; J gene: TRBJ1-1; CDR3 protein: CASRPISGNTEAFF; CDR3 DNA: TGCGCCAGCCGTCCGATATCGGGGAACACTGAAGCTTTCTTT
clone size: -; CDR3 length: 16; V gene: TRBV28; D gene: TRBD2; J gene: TRBJ2-3; CDR3 protein: CASSPGLAGAKDTQYF; CDR3 DNA: TGTGCCAGCAGCCCTGGACTAGCGGGAGCTAAAGATACGCAGTATTTT
clone size: few; CDR3 length: 15; V gene: TRBV7-9; D gene: TRBD1; J gene: TRBJ1-4; CDR3 protein: CASSPGGQPGGKLFF; CDR3 DNA: TGTGCCAGCAGCCCTGGGGGACAGCCCGGCGGAAAACTGTTTTTT